The rows below give T cell receptor beta chains drawn from one sample of a study of cytomegalovirus exposure and HLA in healthy donors. Some clones are missing from TCRdb's copy, which holds only in-frame ones; the method was immunoSEQ multiplex PCR. The sample carries just over 150,000 clones, around four fifths recorded once. The sequenced sample was PBMCs. These receptors were obtained from a woman in her 30s in good health and CMV-seronegative. CDR3s include the opening cysteine and the closing phenylalanine or tryptophan. Each record gives: V gene, clone size, J gene, CDR3 protein. For some rows the clone size is stated as once, few or many, or as a class when expanded; others skip it.

V: TRBV4-1
size: .
J: .
CDR3: CASRQGLLSYEQYF

V: TRBV6-1
size: .
J: TRBJ1-1
CDR3: CASSEEDTLNTEAFF

V: TRBV2
size: .
J: TRBJ2-2
CDR3: CASGTGKTGELFF

V: TRBV28
size: .
J: TRBJ2-3
CDR3: CASSASMDRVTDTQYF

V: TRBV6-1
size: few
J: TRBJ1-1
CDR3: CATRQNTEAFF

V: TRBV5-1
size: .
J: TRBJ2-2
CDR3: CASSLERGGAGELFF

V: TRBV18
size: .
J: TRBJ2-5
CDR3: CASSPRDQETQYF

V: TRBV20-1
size: .
J: TRBJ2-7
CDR3: CSAGSPYEQYF

V: TRBV6-5
size: few
J: TRBJ1-6
CDR3: CASSLRGENSPLHF

V: TRBV7-3
size: .
J: TRBJ1-2
CDR3: CASSLTSGKLTMADAYTF

V: TRBV7-9
size: .
J: TRBJ2-7
CDR3: CASSQPGHRSEQYF

V: TRBV5-1
size: .
J: TRBJ2-2
CDR3: CASSDTGTLNTGELFF

V: TRBV5-1
size: .
J: TRBJ2-4
CDR3: CASSQGTVLNIQYF

V: TRBV28
size: .
J: TRBJ2-7
CDR3: CASTPGTGVYEQYF

V: TRBV7-9
size: .
J: TRBJ1-3
CDR3: CASSLPIQGRSSGNTIYF

V: TRBV6-1
size: .
J: TRBJ2-5
CDR3: CASSERSPGGETQYF

V: TRBV6-1
size: .
J: TRBJ1-4
CDR3: CASSEGGIRYEKLFF

V: TRBV19
size: few
J: TRBJ1-6
CDR3: CASSIDRTGGFNSPLHF

V: TRBV7-9
size: .
J: TRBJ2-3
CDR3: CASSHGTSGRPSTDTQYF

V: TRBV9
size: .
J: TRBJ2-3
CDR3: CASSPLGQGAADTQYF

V: TRBV6-5
size: .
J: TRBJ1-4
CDR3: CASRRLNEKLFF

V: TRBV2
size: .
J: TRBJ1-2
CDR3: CASAQANYGYTF

V: TRBV4-1
size: few
J: TRBJ2-5
CDR3: CASSQERLAGGGETQYF

V: TRBV5-1
size: .
J: TRBJ2-1
CDR3: CASSLAAWQGHEQFF

V: TRBV7-9
size: .
J: TRBJ2-3
CDR3: CASSIGLAGDTQYF

V: TRBV6-5
size: .
J: TRBJ1-2
CDR3: CASSYSPQGAFYGYTF

V: TRBV9
size: .
J: TRBJ2-1
CDR3: CASSVTSGGLYNEQFF

V: TRBV30
size: .
J: TRBJ2-3
CDR3: CAWTRNRGALITDTQYF

V: TRBV9
size: .
J: TRBJ1-3
CDR3: CASSPPGTRTSGNTIYF

V: TRBV6-1
size: .
J: TRBJ2-5
CDR3: CASSKQTSGGQTQYF

V: TRBV6-5
size: .
J: TRBJ2-1
CDR3: CASSYRGFEFF

V: TRBV11-3
size: once
J: TRBJ2-3
CDR3: CASSITGGTDTQYF

V: TRBV4-1
size: .
J: TRBJ1-6
CDR3: CASSQASYNSPLHF

V: TRBV5-1
size: .
J: TRBJ2-7
CDR3: CASRFSVSYEQYF

V: TRBV7-7
size: .
J: TRBJ2-2
CDR3: CASSQSTGNTGELFF

V: TRBV29-1
size: once
J: TRBJ2-3
CDR3: CSVERGSTDTQYF

V: TRBV28
size: .
J: TRBJ1-5
CDR3: CASSFEGDQPQHF

V: TRBV5-4
size: .
J: TRBJ2-7
CDR3: CASSLERDSRFIDF

V: TRBV19
size: .
J: TRBJ2-5
CDR3: CASSRTAKETQYF

V: TRBV27
size: .
J: TRBJ2-7
CDR3: CASSYLDSYEQYF

V: TRBV7-8
size: .
J: TRBJ2-2
CDR3: CASSFFIGELFF

V: TRBV6-5
size: few
J: TRBJ1-3
CDR3: CASGWGGVTGNTIYF

V: TRBV11-2
size: .
J: TRBJ2-7
CDR3: CASSLSEAPEQYF

V: TRBV5-1
size: .
J: TRBJ1-4
CDR3: CASSLDRATNEKLFF

V: TRBV30
size: few
J: TRBJ2-7
CDR3: CAWSVSSYEQYF

V: TRBV11-2
size: .
J: TRBJ2-1
CDR3: CASSLEVASSSYNEQFF

V: TRBV7-8
size: .
J: TRBJ2-5
CDR3: CASSLLRETQYF

V: TRBV5-1
size: .
J: TRBJ2-7
CDR3: CASSKNVPRGDEQCF

V: TRBV6-1
size: .
J: TRBJ1-5
CDR3: CASSEVWTGSNQPQHF

V: TRBV10-3
size: .
J: TRBJ1-2
CDR3: CAISDQTGAPRYGYTF

V: TRBV7-9
size: few
J: TRBJ1-5
CDR3: CASSLGAAINQPQHF

V: TRBV2
size: .
J: TRBJ2-7
CDR3: CATRRRGPYEQYF

V: TRBV13
size: .
J: TRBJ2-7
CDR3: CASSYRDRTYEQYF

V: TRBV5-1
size: once
J: TRBJ1-6
CDR3: CASSLSGGGSPLHF

V: TRBV2
size: .
J: TRBJ1-4
CDR3: CASSERRSGGEKLFF

V: TRBV12-1
size: .
J: TRBJ1-1
CDR3: CASSFRSTGHNTEAFF